This T cell receptor (beta chain) was found in a study of shared clonotypes between healthy human individuals. Study-wide results and limits: Among non-shared clonotypes, generation probabilities were lower than among those shared by all four donors.

This was a deep-level run. Data came from immunoSEQ multiplex PCR; TCRdb stores just in-frame clones and leaves some out. The sample shows 2 million to 2.5 million clones, approximately 95% of them seen only once. In this sample, this clone turned up once. The antigen is undetermined. The CDR3 is 15 residues long. Germline assignment: CDR1 SNHLY and CDR2 FYNNEI. V gave up 6 bases and J gave up 5 bases; unmatched junction bases: 9. The source material was naive CD4+ T cells from PBMCs. Subset reported: CD45RA+ positively selected. The TCR was taken from a man aged 18-30 years in good health. Some clones in this sample may be carry-over from other donors' samples. The chain carries TRBV2 and TRBJ2-5; 10 bases line up with TRBD1. The CDR3 DNA follows: TGTGCCAGCAGGAGACAGGGGGCACCTCGGGAGACCCAGTACTTC. Protein sequence: CASRRQGAPRETQYF.